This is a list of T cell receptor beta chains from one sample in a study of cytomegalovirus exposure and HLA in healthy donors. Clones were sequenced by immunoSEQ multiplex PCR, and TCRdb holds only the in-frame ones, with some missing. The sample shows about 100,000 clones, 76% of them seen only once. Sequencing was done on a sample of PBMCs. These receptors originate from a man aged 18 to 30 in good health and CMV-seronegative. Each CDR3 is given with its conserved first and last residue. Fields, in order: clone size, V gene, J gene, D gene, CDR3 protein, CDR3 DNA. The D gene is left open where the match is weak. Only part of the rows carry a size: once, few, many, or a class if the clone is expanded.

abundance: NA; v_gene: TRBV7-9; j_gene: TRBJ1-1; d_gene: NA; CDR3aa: CASSLDLIGPRLHAFF; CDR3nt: TGTGCCAGCAGCTTAGACCTGATCGGCCCCCGACTCCACGCTTTCTTT
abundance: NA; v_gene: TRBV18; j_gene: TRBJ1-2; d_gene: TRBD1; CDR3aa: CASSDRADYGYTF; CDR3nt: TGTGCCAGCTCCGACAGGGCGGATTATGGCTACACCTTC
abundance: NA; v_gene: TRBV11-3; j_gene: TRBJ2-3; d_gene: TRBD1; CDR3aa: CASSNTEQGRQYF; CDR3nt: TGTGCCAGCAGCAACACCGAACAGGGGAGGCAGTATTTT
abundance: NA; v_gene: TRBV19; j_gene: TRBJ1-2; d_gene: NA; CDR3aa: CASRPRGPYGYPF; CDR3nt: TGTGCCAGTCGTCCCAGGGGTCCCTATGGCTACCCCTTC
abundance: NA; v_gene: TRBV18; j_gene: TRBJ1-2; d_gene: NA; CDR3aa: CASSPGRRGYGYTF; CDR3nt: TGTGCCAGCTCACCCGGCAGGCGGGGCTATGGCTACACCTTC
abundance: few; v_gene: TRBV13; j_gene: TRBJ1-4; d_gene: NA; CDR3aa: CASSLSRGHNEKLFF; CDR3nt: TGTGCCAGCAGCTTATCCCGGGGACATAATGAAAAACTGTTTTTT
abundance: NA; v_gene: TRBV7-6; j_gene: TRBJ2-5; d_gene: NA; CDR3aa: CASSLGTTPDRLEETQYF; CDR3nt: TGTGCCAGCAGCTTAGGGACGACCCCTGACAGGCTAGAGGAGACCCAGTACTTC
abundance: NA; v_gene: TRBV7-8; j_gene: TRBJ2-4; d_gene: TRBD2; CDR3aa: CASSLSGGSGQNIQYF; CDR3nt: TGTGCCAGCAGTCTTAGCGGGGGGTCGGGGCAAAACATTCAGTACTTC
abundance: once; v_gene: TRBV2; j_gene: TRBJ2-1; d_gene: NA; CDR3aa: CASTRGWGEQFF; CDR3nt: TGTGCCAGCACTCGGGGGTGGGGTGAGCAGTTCTTC
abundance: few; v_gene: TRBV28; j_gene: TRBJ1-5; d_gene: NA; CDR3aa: CASSSAESNQPQHF; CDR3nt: TGTGCCAGCAGTTCAGCGGAGAGCAATCAGCCCCAGCATTTT
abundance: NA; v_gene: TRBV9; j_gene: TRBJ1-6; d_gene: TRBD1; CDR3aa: CASSPTGAGSPLHF; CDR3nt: TGTGCCAGCAGCCCTACAGGGGCAGGCTCACCCCTCCACTTT
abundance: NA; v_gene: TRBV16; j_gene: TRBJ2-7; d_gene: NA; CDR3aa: CASSTHRVGDEQYF; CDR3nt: TGTGCCAGCAGCACTCACCGAGTCGGTGACGAGCAGTACTTC
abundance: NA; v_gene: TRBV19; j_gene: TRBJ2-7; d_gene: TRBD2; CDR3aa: CASSTRAGGPAEQYF; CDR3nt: TGTGCCAGTAGTACCCGAGCGGGGGGGCCCGCCGAGCAGTACTTC
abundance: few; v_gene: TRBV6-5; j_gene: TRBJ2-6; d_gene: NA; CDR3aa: CATSPGANVLTF; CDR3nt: TGTGCCACCTCCCCTGGGGCCAACGTCCTGACTTTC
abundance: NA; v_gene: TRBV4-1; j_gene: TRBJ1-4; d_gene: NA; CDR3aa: CASSQDWQGSTNEKLFF; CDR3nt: TGCGCCAGCAGCCAAGATTGGCAGGGTTCAACTAATGAAAAACTGTTTTTT
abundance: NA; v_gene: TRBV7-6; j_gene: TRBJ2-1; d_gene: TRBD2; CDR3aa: CASSFLAGAEYNEQFF; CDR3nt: TGTGCCAGCAGCTTCCTAGCGGGGGCTGAATACAATGAGCAGTTCTTC
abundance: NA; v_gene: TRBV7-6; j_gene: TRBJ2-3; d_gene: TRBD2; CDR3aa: CASSSRGGGDTQYF; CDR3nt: TGTGCCAGCAGCTCGCGGGGGGGAGGGGATACGCAGTATTTT
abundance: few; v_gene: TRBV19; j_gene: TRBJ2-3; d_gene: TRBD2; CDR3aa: CASGGLAGDTQYF; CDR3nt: TGTGCCAGTGGGGGACTAGCGGGGGATACGCAGTATTTT
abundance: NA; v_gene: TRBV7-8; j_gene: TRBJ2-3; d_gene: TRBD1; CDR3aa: CASSYGTGGGTDTQYF; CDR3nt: TGTGCCAGCAGCTACGGGACAGGGGGCGGGACAGATACGCAGTATTTT
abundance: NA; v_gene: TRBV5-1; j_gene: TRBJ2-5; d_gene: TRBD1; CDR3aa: CASSTGDRGQETQYF; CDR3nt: TGCGCCAGCAGCACTGGGGACAGGGGTCAGGAGACCCAGTACTTC
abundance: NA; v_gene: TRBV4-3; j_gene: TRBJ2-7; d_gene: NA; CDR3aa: CASSRGDAYEQYF; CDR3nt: TGCGCCAGCAGCCGCGGGGATGCCTACGAGCAGTACTTC
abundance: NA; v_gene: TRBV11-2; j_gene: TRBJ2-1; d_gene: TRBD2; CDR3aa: CASHMGLAGAGEQFF; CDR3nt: TGTGCCAGCCACATGGGGCTAGCGGGGGCTGGTGAGCAGTTCTTC
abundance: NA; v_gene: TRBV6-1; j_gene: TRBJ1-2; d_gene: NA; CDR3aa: CASIYGESDGYTF; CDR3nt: TGTGCCAGCATTTATGGCGAAAGCGATGGCTACACCTTC
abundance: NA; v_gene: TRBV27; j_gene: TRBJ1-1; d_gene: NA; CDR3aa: CASSFLHTGSTEAFF; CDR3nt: TGTGCCAGCAGTTTCCTACATACAGGGAGCACTGAAGCTTTCTTT
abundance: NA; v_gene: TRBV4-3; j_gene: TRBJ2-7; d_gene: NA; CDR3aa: CASSQTRGYEQYF; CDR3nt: TGCGCCAGCAGCCAGACCAGGGGCTACGAGCAGTACTTC
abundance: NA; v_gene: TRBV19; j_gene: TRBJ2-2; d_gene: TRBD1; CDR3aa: CASSPQGADTGELFF; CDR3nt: TGTGCCAGTAGCCCGCAGGGGGCAGACACCGGGGAGCTGTTTTTT
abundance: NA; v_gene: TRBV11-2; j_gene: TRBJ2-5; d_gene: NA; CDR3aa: CASSLRSETQYF; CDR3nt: TGTGCCAGCAGCTTACGTTCGGAGACCCAGTACTTC
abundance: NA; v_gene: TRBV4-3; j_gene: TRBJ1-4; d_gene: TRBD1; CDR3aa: CASSLGQGALGTNEKLFF; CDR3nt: TGCGCCAGCAGCCTAGGACAGGGGGCGCTGGGAACTAATGAAAAACTGTTTTTT
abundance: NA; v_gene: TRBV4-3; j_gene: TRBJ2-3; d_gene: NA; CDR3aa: CASSEQGTDTQYF; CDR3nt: TGCGCCAGCAGTGAACAGGGAACAGATACGCAGTATTTT
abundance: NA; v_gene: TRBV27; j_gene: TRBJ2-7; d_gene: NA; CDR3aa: CASGLYEQYF; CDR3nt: TGTGCCAGCGGACTCTACGAGCAGTACTTC
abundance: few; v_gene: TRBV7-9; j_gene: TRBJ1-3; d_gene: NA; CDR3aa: CASGWSSGNTIYF; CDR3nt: TGTGCCAGCGGCTGGAGCTCTGGAAACACCATATATTTT
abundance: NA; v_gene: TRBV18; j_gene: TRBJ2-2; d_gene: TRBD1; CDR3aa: CASSPAGGETGELFF; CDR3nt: TGTGCCAGCTCACCCGCAGGGGGCGAAACCGGGGAGCTGTTTTTT
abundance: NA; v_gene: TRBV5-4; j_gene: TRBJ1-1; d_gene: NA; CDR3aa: CASSLRQGNTEAFF; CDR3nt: TGTGCCAGCAGCTTGCGGCAGGGGAACACTGAAGCTTTCTTT
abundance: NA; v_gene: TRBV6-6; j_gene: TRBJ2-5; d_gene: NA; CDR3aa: CASSYRRGSETQYF; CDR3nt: TGTGCCAGCAGTTACCGGAGGGGAAGCGAGACCCAGTACTTC
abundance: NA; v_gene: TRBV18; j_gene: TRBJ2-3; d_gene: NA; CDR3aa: CASTSRDTQYF; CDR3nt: TGTGCCAGCACGTCCCGGGATACGCAGTATTTT
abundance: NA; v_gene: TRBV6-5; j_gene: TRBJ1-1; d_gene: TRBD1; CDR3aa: CASRRQGQNTEAFF; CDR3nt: TGTGCCAGCAGGCGACAGGGCCAGAACACTGAAGCTTTCTTT
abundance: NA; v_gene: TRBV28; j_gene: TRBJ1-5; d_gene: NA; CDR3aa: CASRPPSTGRNQPQHF; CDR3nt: TGTGCCAGCAGGCCCCCCTCGACAGGCCGCAATCAGCCCCAGCATTTT
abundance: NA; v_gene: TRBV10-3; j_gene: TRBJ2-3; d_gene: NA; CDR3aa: CAIKQSQADTQYF; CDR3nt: TGTGCCATCAAACAGAGCCAGGCAGATACGCAGTATTTT
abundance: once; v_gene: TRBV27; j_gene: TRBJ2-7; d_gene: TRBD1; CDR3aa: CASRASRDRGHWKQYF; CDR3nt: TGTGCCAGCAGAGCTAGCCGGGACAGGGGACACTGGAAGCAGTACTTC
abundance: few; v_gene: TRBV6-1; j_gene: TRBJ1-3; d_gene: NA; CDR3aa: CASSERGLPGNTIYF; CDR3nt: TGTGCCAGCAGTGAACGGGGACTACCTGGAAACACCATATATTTT
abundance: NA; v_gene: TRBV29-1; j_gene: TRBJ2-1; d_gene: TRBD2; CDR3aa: CSVEGLAGGDSYNEQFF; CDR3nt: TGCAGCGTTGAGGGGCTAGCGGGGGGGGACTCCTACAATGAGCAGTTCTTC
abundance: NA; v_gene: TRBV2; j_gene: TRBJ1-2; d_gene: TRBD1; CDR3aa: CASSDGRGRLGYTF; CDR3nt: TGTGCCAGCAGTGACGGCAGGGGGCGTCTAGGCTACACCTTC
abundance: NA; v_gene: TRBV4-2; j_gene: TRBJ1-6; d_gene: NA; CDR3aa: CASSQAWQGRASPLHF; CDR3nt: TGTGCCAGCAGCCAGGCATGGCAGGGGCGGGCTTCACCCCTCCACTTT
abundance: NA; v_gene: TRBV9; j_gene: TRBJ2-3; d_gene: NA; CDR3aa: CASSVAGGAATDTQYF; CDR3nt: TGTGCCAGCAGCGTAGCGGGGGGCGCGGCCACAGATACGCAGTATTTT
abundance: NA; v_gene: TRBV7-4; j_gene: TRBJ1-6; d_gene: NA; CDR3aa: CASSLGGTQPPGDNSPLHF; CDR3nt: TGTGCCAGCAGCTTAGGTGGGACACAACCACCAGGAGATAATTCACCCCTCCACTTT
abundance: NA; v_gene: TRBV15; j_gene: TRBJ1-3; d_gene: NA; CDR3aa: CATSRERDIGNTIYF; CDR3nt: TGTGCCACCAGCAGAGAGAGGGACATTGGAAACACCATATATTTT
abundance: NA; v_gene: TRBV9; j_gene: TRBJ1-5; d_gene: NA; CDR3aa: CASSSGRSGGFNQPQHF; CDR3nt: TGTGCCAGCAGCTCCGGGCGGTCCGGGGGATTCAATCAGCCCCAGCATTTT
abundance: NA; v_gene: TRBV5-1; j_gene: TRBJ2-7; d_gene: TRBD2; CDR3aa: CASSSDPGGGYEQYF; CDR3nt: TGCGCCAGCAGCTCCGACCCGGGAGGGGGCTACGAGCAGTACTTC
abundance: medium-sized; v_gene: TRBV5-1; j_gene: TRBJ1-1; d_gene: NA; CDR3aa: CASSLDSGLRNTEAFF; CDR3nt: TGCGCCAGCAGCTTGGACAGCGGACTCAGGAACACTGAAGCTTTCTTT
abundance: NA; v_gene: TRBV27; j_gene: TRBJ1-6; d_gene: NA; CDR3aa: CASSLSGVDSPLHF; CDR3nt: TGTGCCAGCAGTTTATCAGGGGTGGATTCACCCCTCCACTTT